This T cell receptor beta chain appears in the sequencing data of a study of cytomegalovirus exposure and HLA in healthy donors. Study-level findings and limits: Associated with cytomegalovirus, according to the listing, were around 160 TCR beta chains. Donors were assumed by presence/absence analyses to have roughly uniform sequencing depth. The study dropped some indistinguishable V segments, TRBV6-2 and TRBV6-3 among them.

Notes on this clone: Its antigen is unidentified.

This PCR relied on a set of 60 Vbeta primers and 13 Jbeta primers. The repertoire was sequenced with immunoSEQ multiplex PCR; TCRdb's copy has only in-frame clones and lacks some. The repertoire includes around 150,000 clones, 70% to 85% of them detected once, and approximately 6.2% sits in the top ten. V lost 5 bases and J lost 3; bases outside the gene matches: 9. This CDR3 is 15 amino acids long. Germline CDR1 reads SQVTM; CDR2 reads ANQGSEA. Sample: PBMCs. V is TRBV29-1 and J is TRBJ2-7; 11 bases map to TRBD2. This clonotype was sampled from a man in his forties or fifties in good health and CMV-seropositive. The CDR3 loop is CSVTSLAGGGYEQYF. For the CDR3, the DNA is TGCAGCGTTACCTCTCTAGCGGGAGGAGGCTACGAGCAGTACTTC.